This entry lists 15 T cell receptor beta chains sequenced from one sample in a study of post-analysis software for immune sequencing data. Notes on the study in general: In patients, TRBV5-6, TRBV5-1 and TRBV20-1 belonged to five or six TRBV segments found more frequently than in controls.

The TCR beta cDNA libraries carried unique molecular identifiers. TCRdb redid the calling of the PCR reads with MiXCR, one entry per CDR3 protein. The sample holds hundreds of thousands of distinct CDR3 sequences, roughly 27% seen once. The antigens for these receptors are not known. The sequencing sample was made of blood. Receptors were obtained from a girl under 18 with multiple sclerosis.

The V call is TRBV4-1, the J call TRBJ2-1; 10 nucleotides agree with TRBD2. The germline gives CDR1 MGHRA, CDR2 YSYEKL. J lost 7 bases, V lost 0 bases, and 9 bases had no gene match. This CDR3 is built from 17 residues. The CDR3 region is CASSQDRAGGRGNEQFF. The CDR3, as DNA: TGCGCCAGCAGCCAAGATCGAGCGGGAGGGCGGGGAAATGAGCAGTTCTTC.

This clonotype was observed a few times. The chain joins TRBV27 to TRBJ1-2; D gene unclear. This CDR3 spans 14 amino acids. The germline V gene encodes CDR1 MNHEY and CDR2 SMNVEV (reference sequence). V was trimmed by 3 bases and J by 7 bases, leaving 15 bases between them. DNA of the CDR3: TGTGCCAGCAGTTTGGCGAGGACCGGGTCTGGCTACACCTTC. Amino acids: CASSLARTGSGYTF.

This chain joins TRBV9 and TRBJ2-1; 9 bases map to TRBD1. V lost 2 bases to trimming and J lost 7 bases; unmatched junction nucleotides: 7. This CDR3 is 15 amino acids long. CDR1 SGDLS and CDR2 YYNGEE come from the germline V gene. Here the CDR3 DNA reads TGTGCCAGCAGCGTTCTACAGGGGGCGCATAATGAGCAGTTCTTC. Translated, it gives CASSVLQGAHNEQFF.

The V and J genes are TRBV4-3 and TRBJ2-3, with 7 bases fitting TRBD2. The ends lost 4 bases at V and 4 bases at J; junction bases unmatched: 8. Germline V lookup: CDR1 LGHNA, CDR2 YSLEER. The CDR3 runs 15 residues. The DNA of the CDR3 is TGCGCCAGCAGCCGCCTAGCGGAAGGGCCAGATACGCAGTATTTT. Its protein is CASSRLAEGPDTQYF.

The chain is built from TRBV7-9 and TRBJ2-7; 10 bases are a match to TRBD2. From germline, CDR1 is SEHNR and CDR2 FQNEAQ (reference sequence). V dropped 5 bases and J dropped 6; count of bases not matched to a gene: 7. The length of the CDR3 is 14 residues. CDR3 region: CASSQAGGGLEQYF. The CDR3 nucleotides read TGTGCCAGCAGCCAAGCGGGAGGGGGACTCGAGCAGTACTTC.

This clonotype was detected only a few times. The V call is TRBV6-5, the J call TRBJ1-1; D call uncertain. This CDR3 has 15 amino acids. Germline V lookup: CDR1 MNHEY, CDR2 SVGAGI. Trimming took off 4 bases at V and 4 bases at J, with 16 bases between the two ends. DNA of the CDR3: TGTGCCAGCAGTTTTCAGTTTACGTGGGGCACTGAAGCTTTCTTT. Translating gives CASSFQFTWGTEAFF.

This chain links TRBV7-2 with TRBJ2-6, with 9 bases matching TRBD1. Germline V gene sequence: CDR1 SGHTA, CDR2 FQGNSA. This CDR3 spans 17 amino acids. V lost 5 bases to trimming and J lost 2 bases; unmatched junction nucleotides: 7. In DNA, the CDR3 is TGTGCCAGCAGCCGTGGGACAGGGAGGGCTGGGGCCAACGTCCTGACTTTC. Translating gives CASSRGTGRAGANVLTF.

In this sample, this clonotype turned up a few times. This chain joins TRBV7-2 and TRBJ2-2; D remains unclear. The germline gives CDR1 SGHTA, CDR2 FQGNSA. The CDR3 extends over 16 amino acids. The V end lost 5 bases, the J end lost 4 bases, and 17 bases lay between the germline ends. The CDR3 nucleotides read TGTGCCAGCAGCCAGGATGTAGGGTTTCGCACCGGGGAGCTGTTTTTT. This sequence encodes CASSQDVGFRTGELFF.

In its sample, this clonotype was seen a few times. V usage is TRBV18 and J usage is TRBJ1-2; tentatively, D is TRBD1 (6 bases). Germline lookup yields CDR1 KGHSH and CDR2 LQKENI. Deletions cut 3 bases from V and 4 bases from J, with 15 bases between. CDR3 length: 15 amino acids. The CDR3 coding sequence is TGTGCCAGCTCACCTAAGGACAGACTCCTCTATGGCTACACCTTC. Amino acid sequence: CASSPKDRLLYGYTF.

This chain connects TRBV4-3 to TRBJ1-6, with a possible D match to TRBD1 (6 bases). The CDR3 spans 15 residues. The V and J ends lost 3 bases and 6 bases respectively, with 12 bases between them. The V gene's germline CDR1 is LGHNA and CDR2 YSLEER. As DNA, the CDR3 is TGCGCCAGCAGCCAGGGACGGGGGCGTAATTCACCCCTCCACTTT. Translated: CASSQGRGRNSPLHF.

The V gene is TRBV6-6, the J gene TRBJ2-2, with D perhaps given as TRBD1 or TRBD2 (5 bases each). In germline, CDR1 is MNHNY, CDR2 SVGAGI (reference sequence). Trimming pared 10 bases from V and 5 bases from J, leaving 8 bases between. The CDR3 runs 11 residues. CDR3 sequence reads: CAIEGTGELFF. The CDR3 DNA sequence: TGTGCCATCGAGGGGACCGGGGAGCTGTTTTTT.

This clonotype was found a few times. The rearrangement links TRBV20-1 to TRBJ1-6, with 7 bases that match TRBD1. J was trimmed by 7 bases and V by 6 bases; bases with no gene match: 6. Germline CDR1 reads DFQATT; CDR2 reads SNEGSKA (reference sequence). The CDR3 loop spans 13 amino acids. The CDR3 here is CSATGAPNSPLHF. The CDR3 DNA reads TGCAGTGCCACAGGGGCACCCAATTCACCCCTCCACTTT.

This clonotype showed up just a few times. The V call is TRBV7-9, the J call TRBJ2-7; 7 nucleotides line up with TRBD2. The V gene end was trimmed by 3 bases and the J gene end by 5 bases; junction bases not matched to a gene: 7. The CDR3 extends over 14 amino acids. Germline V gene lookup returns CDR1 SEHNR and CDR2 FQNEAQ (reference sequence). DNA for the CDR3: TGTGCCAGCAGCTTGCGGGAGAGGGCCAACGAGCAGTACTTC. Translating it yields CASSLRERANEQYF.

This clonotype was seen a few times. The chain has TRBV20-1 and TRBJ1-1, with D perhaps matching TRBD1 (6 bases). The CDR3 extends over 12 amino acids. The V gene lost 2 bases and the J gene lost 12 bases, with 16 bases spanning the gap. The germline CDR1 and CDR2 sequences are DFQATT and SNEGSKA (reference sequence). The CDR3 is CSARFTGKGTFF. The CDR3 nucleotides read TGCAGTGCTAGATTTACAGGGAAGGGTACTTTCTTT.

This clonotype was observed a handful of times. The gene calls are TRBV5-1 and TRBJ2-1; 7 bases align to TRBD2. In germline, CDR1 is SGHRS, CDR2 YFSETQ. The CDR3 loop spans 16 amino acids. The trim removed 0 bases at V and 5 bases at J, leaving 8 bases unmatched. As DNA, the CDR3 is TGCGCCAGCAGCTTGGGGCTAGCGGCGGGCAACAATGAGCAGTTCTTC. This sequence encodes CASSLGLAAGNNEQFF.